Each of the 30 T cell receptor beta chains below was sequenced from the same sample in a study of blood T cell repertoires in COVID-19. Libraries were prepared by immunoSEQ multiplex PCR; TCRdb keeps only in-frame clonotypes and omits some of them. The sample lists 150,000 to 200,000 clones; roughly 80% were seen once. Sequencing was done on a sample of peripheral blood. Receptor source: a man in his fifties or sixties with COVID-19, enrolled during active disease.

This sequence joins TRBV4-2 and TRBJ1-1; D remains unclear. The CDR3 has 14 amino acids. Trimming cost V 4 bases and J 1 base, with 10 bases left between them. CDR1 LGHNA and CDR2 YNFKEQ come from the germline V gene. CDR3 bases: TGTGCCAGCAGCCTCATAGAACGGAACACTGAAGCTTTCTTT. Protein: CASSLIERNTEAFF.

The chain links TRBV3-1 (or the pseudogene TRBV3-2) to TRBJ1-2; D is unclear. The CDR3 spans 12 residues. Deletions cut 2 bases from V and 7 bases from J, with 8 bases between. Germline V gene lookup returns CDR1 LGHDT and CDR2 YNNKEL (reference sequence). This CDR3 reads CASSQSATGYTF. DNA for the CDR3: TGTGCCAGCAGCCAAAGCGCAACTGGCTACACCTTC.

The chain uses TRBV10-2 and TRBJ2-7, with D possibly being TRBD1 (5 bases). V was trimmed by 2 bases and J by 4 bases, leaving 12 bases between them. Germline V gene lookup returns CDR1 WSHSY and CDR2 SAAADI. This CDR3 is 14 amino acids long. CDR3 sequence (DNA): TGCGCCAGCAGTGAGGGCAGGGTTGTTTACGAGCAGTACTTC. Translation gives CASSEGRVVYEQYF.

The chain combines TRBV11-2 with TRBJ2-1; TRBD1 matches at 10 bases. Germline CDR1 SGHAT, CDR2 FQNNGV. Unmatched junction bases numbered 8, after V lost 6 bases and J lost 0 bases. This CDR3 spans 17 amino acids. CDR3 in DNA: TGTGCCAGCAGAAGGGACAGGGGCCGGAGCTCCTACAATGAGCAGTTCTTC. Protein sequence: CASRRDRGRSSYNEQFF.

V gene TRBV5-1 combines with J gene TRBJ2-1; the D gene is possibly TRBD2 (5 bases). Germline V gene sequence: CDR1 SGHRS, CDR2 YFSETQ. With 2 bases removed from V and 4 bases from J, the gap between germline ends came to 10 bases. The length of the CDR3 is 14 residues. DNA of the CDR3: TGCGCCAGCAGCTTCCGGGGTCCTTACAATGAGCAGTTCTTC. Protein product: CASSFRGPYNEQFF.

The chain links TRBV10-3 to TRBJ2-1; 13 bases fit TRBD2. Germline lookup yields CDR1 ENHRY and CDR2 SYGVKD. The CDR3 contains 15 residues. Trimming took 4 bases from V and 10 from J; bases not matched to a gene: 7. The CDR3, as DNA: TGTGCCATCAGTGGCCAAGGACTAGCGGGAGACGAGCAGTTCTTC. Translated, it gives CAISGQGLAGDEQFF.

This clone appeared a single time. This chain connects TRBV28 to TRBJ2-1; D gene ambiguous. The CDR3 runs 12 residues. Germline-derived CDR1 and CDR2 are MDHEN and SYDVKM. Trimming took off 10 bases at V and 4 bases at J, with 11 bases between the two ends. DNA of the CDR3: TGTGCCACTCTATCCACTTACAATGAGCAGTTCTTC. Translating it yields CATLSTYNEQFF.

The chain is built from TRBV27 and TRBJ2-7, with 8 nucleotides matching TRBD2. Germline assignment: CDR1 MNHEY and CDR2 SMNVEV (reference sequence). The CDR3 extends over 13 amino acids. Unmatched junction bases numbered 3, after V lost 5 bases and J lost 3 bases. The CDR3 sequence: CASSRSGSYEQYF. CDR3 in DNA: TGTGCCAGCAGTAGAAGCGGGAGCTACGAGCAGTACTTC.

This chain links TRBV5-4 with TRBJ1-1; a possible D gene is TRBD1 (6 bases). The CDR3 has 16 amino acids. V was cut by 1 base and J by 6 bases, with 19 bases left in between. The germline gives CDR1 SGHNT, CDR2 YYREEE (reference sequence). In DNA, the CDR3 is TGTGCCAGCAGCTTGAATATCCCCCAGGGGACGGCTGAAGCTTTCTTT. This codes for CASSLNIPQGTAEAFF.

The CDR3 is CASQTGYGEKLFF. The CDR3 region has the DNA TGTGCCAGTCAAACAGGGTACGGCGAAAAACTGTTTTTT. The chain links TRBV2 to TRBJ1-4; TRBD1 might be the D (6 bases). V lost 9 bases and J lost 8, with 16 bases in between. Germline V gene data show CDR1 as SNHLY and CDR2 as FYNNEI. The CDR3 extends over 13 amino acids.

The chain uses TRBV27 and TRBJ1-5; TRBD1 aligns across 9 bases. The CDR3 is 15 amino acids. Losses at the gene ends were 3 bases for V and 6 bases for J; bases not matched to a gene: 6. Germline CDR1 and CDR2: MNHEY and SMNVEV (reference sequence). CDR3: CASSLGQGSFQPQHF. The CDR3 nucleotides read TGTGCCAGCAGTTTGGGACAGGGCTCCTTTCAGCCCCAGCATTTT.

The gene calls are TRBV27 and TRBJ2-7; a weak D match, TRBD2 (5 bases). Germline CDR1 is MNHEY and CDR2 is SMNVEV (reference sequence). V lost 3 bases and J lost 2, with 8 bases in between. This CDR3 contains 13 residues. The CDR3 DNA sequence: TGTGCCAGCAGTTTCGGACTTCCCTACGAGCAGTACTTC. Translating gives CASSFGLPYEQYF.

The chain carries TRBV6-5 and TRBJ1-1; perhaps TRBD1 as D (6 bases). This CDR3 has 14 amino acids. Germline V gene lookup returns CDR1 MNHEY and CDR2 SVGAGI. The germline V and J ends were trimmed by 3 bases and 3 bases, with 11 bases remaining between them. The CDR3 spells CASSYTGKDTEAFF. The CDR3 bases are TGTGCCAGCAGTTATACAGGGAAGGACACTGAAGCTTTCTTT.

In nucleotides, the CDR3 is TGTGCCACCAGCAGTCCTACAGGGCGTAATCAGCCCCAGCATTTT. Its translation: CATSSPTGRNQPQHF. The chain uses TRBV15 and TRBJ1-5; tentative D call: TRBD1 (6 bases). CDR3 length: 15 amino acids. The V and J ends lost 3 bases and 4 bases respectively, with 13 bases between them. Per germline, CDR1 LNHNV and CDR2 YYDKDF (reference sequence).

The chain has TRBV30 and TRBJ2-7, with TRBD2 identical over 9 bases. The V and J ends lost 7 bases and 2 bases, in that order; junction bases with no gene match: 3. This CDR3 is 12 amino acids long. Germline CDR1 and CDR2: GTSNPN and SVGIG (reference sequence). The CDR3 is CASSGATYEQYF. Here the CDR3 DNA reads TGTGCCTCTAGCGGGGCCACCTACGAGCAGTACTTC.

The chain joins TRBV27 to TRBJ1-5; D remains ambiguous. The V end was cut by 5 bases, the J end by 5 bases, with 16 bases between. In germline, CDR1 is MNHEY, CDR2 SMNVEV (reference sequence). This CDR3 has 15 residues. Here the CDR3 reads CASSTGRAGYQPQHF. CDR3 coding DNA: TGTGCCAGCAGTACCGGACGGGCGGGATATCAGCCCCAGCATTTT.

V gene TRBV18 combines with J gene TRBJ2-3, with 10 nucleotides matching TRBD2. The V and J ends lost 3 bases and 1 base, in that order; junction bases with no gene match: 4. The germline CDR1 and CDR2 sequences are KGHSH and LQKENI. The CDR3 is 16 amino acids. The CDR3 coding sequence is TGTGCCAGCTCACCCTCTAGCGGGAGTGGCACAGATACGCAGTATTTT. Protein product: CASSPSSGSGTDTQYF.

This clone was picked up one time. The chain recombines TRBV3-1 (or the pseudogene TRBV3-2) with TRBJ1-2; D is perhaps TRBD1 (5 bases). The CDR3 is 15 residues long. V was clipped by 0 bases and J by 5 bases, with 13 bases between them. Germline CDR1 and CDR2: LGHDT and YNNKEL (reference sequence). In DNA, the CDR3 is TGTGCCAGCAGCCAAGAGGCCAGGGCGGGGTATGGCTACACCTTC. Translating it yields CASSQEARAGYGYTF.

This chain joins TRBV5-1 and TRBJ1-1; D is ambiguous. The CDR3 has 14 residues. CDR1 is SGHRS and CDR2 is YFSETQ in the germline V gene. V was cut by 4 bases and J by 5 bases, with 15 bases left in between. The CDR3 DNA reads TGCGCCAGCAGCCCGGGCGGCAGAGGGACTGAAGCTTTCTTT. Amino acids: CASSPGGRGTEAFF.

This rearrangement joins TRBV5-4 to TRBJ1-2, with a possible D match to TRBD1 (5 bases). The germline V and J ends were trimmed by 4 bases and 0 bases, with 13 bases remaining between them. Looked up from germline, CDR1 is SGHNT and CDR2 is YYREEE (reference sequence). This CDR3 is built from 15 residues. For the CDR3, the DNA is TGTGCCAGCAGCCAAGGGGACTCCTCTAACTATGGCTACACCTTC. It translates to CASSQGDSSNYGYTF.

This sequence joins TRBV25-1 and TRBJ2-7, with 9 bases lining up with TRBD1. The V and J ends lost 7 bases and 3 bases, in that order; junction bases with no gene match: 10. The germline V gene has CDR1 MGHDK and CDR2 SYGVNS. This CDR3 is built from 15 residues. The CDR3 DNA sequence: TGTGCCAGCATCCCAGGGACAGGGCTATACTACGAGCAGTACTTC. The encoded protein is CASIPGTGLYYEQYF.

The genes are TRBV19 and TRBJ2-7; 12 bases are a match to TRBD1. The V and J ends lost 6 bases and 4 bases, in that order; junction bases with no gene match: 7. This CDR3 spans 15 amino acids. Germline CDR1 and CDR2: LNHDA and SQIVND (reference sequence). Here the CDR3 reads CASRSWDRGLYEQYF. CDR3 nucleotide sequence: TGTGCCAGTAGGTCTTGGGACAGGGGGCTGTACGAGCAGTACTTC. Drawing the rest from reference TRBV19 and TRBJ2-7, the complete variable domain is DGGITQSPKYLFRKEGQNVTLSCEQNLNHDAMYWYRQDPGQGLRLIYYSQIVNDFQKGDIAEGYSVSREKKESFPLTVTSAQKNPTAFYLCASRSWDRGLYEQYFGPGTRLTVT.

The rearrangement links TRBV7-7 to TRBJ2-1; the D is unclear. CDR3 length: 13 residues. The V and J ends lost 8 bases and 2 bases respectively, with 10 bases between them. From germline, CDR1 is SSHAT and CDR2 FNYEAQ (reference sequence). The CDR3 here is CASSETPYNEQFF. CDR3 sequence (DNA): TGTGCCAGCTCGGAGACTCCCTACAATGAGCAGTTCTTC.

This clone was counted a single time. J is TRBJ2-4 and V is TRBV18; 9 bases are a match to TRBD1. The CDR3 contains 17 residues. Germline V lookup: CDR1 KGHSH, CDR2 LQKENI. Trimming took 5 bases from V and 0 from J; bases not matched to a gene: 8. CDR3 nucleotide sequence: TGTGCCAGCTCAGGGACAGGGTCGGAGCTAGCCAAAAACATTCAGTACTTC. As protein: CASSGTGSELAKNIQYF.

The chain employs TRBV6-5 and TRBJ1-6; D gene unclear. With 6 bases removed from V and 2 bases from J, the gap between germline ends came to 11 bases. The CDR3 totals 15 residues. Germline values: CDR1 MNHEY, CDR2 SVGAGI. The CDR3 sequence: CASRGEWAYNSPLHF. CDR3 in DNA: TGTGCCAGCAGAGGAGAGTGGGCCTATAATTCACCCCTCCACTTT.

The genes are TRBV6-5 and TRBJ1-1; TRBD1 matches at 8 bases. Germline assignment: CDR1 MNHEY and CDR2 SVGAGI. The CDR3 contains 15 residues. V lost 0 bases to trimming and J lost 2 bases; unmatched junction nucleotides: 2. CDR3 sequence (DNA): TGTGCCAGCAGTTACTCGCAGGGGGCAAACACTGAAGCTTTCTTT. Encoded protein: CASSYSQGANTEAFF.

The chain has TRBV14 and TRBJ2-1, with TRBD1 matching over 10 bases. The junction had 9 bases not matched to a gene; V was cut back by 4 bases and J by 6 bases. CDR3 size: 16 residues. Germline V gene data show CDR1 as SGHDN and CDR2 as FVKESK. The CDR3 spells CASSRGIGTGVNEQFF. In DNA, the CDR3 is TGTGCCAGCAGCCGAGGGATCGGGACAGGGGTCAATGAGCAGTTCTTC.

This clone was recorded once. J is TRBJ2-1 and V is TRBV12-3 or TRBV12-4; D is possibly TRBD1 (5 bases). The CDR3 loop spans 13 amino acids. The V gene lost 7 bases and the J gene lost 3 bases, with 10 bases spanning the gap. The CDR3 bases are TGTGCCAGCACCGCAGGGCTCTACAATGAGCAGTTCTTC. It yields the protein CASTAGLYNEQFF.

This clone was found once. V and J are TRBV7-7 and TRBJ2-7; D might be TRBD2 (6 bases). CDR1 is SSHAT, CDR2 FNYEAQ, per germline (reference sequence). Trimming removed 4 bases from V and 2 bases from J, with 9 bases in between. The CDR3 has 13 residues. DNA of the CDR3: TGTGCCAGCAGCTCCGGGAGTACCTACGAGCAGTACTTC. Encoded protein: CASSSGSTYEQYF.

The rearrangement joins TRBV15 to TRBJ2-7, with 9 bases identical to TRBD2. Germline trimming cut 0 bases from V and 6 bases from J; bases unmatched to any gene: 12. The CDR3 spans 17 residues. Germline assignment: CDR1 LNHNV and CDR2 YYDKDF (reference sequence). CDR3 DNA: TGTGCCACCAGCAGAGATTCGCGCGGGAGGGCCGGAATCGAGCAGTACTTC. Encoded protein: CATSRDSRGRAGIEQYF.